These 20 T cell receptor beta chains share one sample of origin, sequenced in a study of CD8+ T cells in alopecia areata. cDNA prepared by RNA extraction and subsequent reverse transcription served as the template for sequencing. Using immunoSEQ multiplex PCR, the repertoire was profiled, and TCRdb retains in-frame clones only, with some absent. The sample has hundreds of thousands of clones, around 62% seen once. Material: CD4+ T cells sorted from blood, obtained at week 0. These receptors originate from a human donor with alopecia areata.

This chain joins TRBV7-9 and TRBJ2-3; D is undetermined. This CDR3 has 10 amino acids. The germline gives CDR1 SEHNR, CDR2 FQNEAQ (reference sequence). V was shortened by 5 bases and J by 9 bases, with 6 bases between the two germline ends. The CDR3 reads CASSARTQYF. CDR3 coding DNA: TGTGCCAGCAGCGCCAGGACGCAGTATTTT.

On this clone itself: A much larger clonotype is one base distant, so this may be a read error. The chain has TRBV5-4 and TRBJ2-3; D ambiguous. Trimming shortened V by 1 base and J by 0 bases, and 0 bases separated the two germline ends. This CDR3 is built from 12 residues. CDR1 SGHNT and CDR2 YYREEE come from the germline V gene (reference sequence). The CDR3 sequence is CASSLSTDTQYF. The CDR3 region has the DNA TGTGCCAGCAGCTTGAGCACAGATACGCAGTATTTT.

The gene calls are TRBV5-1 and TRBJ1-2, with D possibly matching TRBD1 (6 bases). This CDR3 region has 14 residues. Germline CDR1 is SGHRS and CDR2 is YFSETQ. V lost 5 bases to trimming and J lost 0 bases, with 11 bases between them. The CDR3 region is CASRSTGTNYGYTF. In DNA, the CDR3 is TGCGCCAGCAGGTCTACAGGGACTAACTATGGCTACACCTTC. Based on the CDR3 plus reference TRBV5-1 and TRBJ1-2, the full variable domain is KAGVTQTPRYLIKTRGQQVTLSCSPISGHRSVSWYQQTPGQGLQFLFEYFSETQRNKGNFPGRFSGRQFSNSRSEMNVSTLELGDSALYLCASRSTGTNYGYTFGSGTRLTVV.

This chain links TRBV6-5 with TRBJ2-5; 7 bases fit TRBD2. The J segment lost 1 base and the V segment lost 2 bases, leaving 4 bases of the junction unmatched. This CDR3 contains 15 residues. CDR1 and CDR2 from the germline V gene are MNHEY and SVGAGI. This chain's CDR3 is CASSYGRGIQETQYF. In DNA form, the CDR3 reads TGTGCCAGCAGTTACGGGCGGGGGATCCAAGAGACCCAGTACTTC.

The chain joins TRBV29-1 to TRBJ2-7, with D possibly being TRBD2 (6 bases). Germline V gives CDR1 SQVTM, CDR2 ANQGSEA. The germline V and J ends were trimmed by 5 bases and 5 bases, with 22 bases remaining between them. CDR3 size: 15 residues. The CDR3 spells CSVIPPGGTFDEQYF. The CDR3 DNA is TGCAGCGTTATTCCCCCTGGCGGGACGTTTGACGAGCAGTACTTC.

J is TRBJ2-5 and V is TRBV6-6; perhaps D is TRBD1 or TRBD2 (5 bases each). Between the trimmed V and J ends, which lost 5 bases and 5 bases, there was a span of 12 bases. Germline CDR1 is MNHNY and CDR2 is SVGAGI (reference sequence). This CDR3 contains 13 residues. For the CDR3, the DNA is TGTGCCAGCAGTCCCAGAGGGGTGGAGACCCAGTACTTC. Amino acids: CASSPRGVETQYF.

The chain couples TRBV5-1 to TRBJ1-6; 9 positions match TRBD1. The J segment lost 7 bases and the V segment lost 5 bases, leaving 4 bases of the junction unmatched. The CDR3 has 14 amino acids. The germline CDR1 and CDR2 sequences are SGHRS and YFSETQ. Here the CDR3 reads CASRLDRGNSPLHF. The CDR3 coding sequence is TGCGCCAGCAGGCTGGACAGGGGAAATTCACCCCTCCACTTT. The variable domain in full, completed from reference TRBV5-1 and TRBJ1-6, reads KAGVTQTPRYLIKTRGQQVTLSCSPISGHRSVSWYQQTPGQGLQFLFEYFSETQRNKGNFPGRFSGRQFSNSRSEMNVSTLELGDSALYLCASRLDRGNSPLHFGNGTRLTVT.

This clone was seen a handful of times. Here the CDR3 DNA reads TGTGCCTGGAGTGGGGGGAACACTGAAGCTTTCTTT. Protein sequence: CAWSGGNTEAFF. The chain links TRBV30 to TRBJ1-1; D unresolved. Trimming took 1 base from V and 1 from J, leaving 4 bases between them. Germline lookup yields CDR1 GTSNPN and CDR2 SVGIG (reference sequence). This CDR3 has 12 amino acids.

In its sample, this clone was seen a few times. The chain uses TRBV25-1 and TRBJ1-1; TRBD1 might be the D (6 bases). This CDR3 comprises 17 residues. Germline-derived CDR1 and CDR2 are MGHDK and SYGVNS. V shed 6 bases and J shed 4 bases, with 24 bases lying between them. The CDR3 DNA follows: TGTGCCAGCAGCTCACTAGGCGGGGGCTCGGCTACCACTGAAGCTTTCTTT. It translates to CASSSLGGGSATTEAFF.

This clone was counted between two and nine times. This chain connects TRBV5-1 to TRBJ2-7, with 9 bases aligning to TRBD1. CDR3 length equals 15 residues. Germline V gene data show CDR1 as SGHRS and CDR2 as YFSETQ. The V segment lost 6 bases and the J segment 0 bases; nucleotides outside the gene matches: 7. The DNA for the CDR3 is TGCGCCAGCACAAACCGGGACAGGGCCTCCTACGAGCAGTACTTC. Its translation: CASTNRDRASYEQYF.

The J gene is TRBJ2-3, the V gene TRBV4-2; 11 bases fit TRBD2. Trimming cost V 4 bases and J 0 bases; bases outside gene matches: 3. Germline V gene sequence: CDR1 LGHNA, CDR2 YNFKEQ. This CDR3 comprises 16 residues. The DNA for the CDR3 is TGTGCCAGCAGCCCAGTAGCGGGGGGGAGCACAGATACGCAGTATTTT. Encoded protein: CASSPVAGGSTDTQYF.

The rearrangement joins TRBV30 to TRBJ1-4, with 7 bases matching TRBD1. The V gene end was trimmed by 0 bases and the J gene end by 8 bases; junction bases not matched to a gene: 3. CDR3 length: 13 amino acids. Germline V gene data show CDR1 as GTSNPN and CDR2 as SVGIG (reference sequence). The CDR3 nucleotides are TGTGCCTGGAGTGTAGGGGGCGGCGAAAAACTGTTTTTT. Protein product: CAWSVGGGEKLFF.

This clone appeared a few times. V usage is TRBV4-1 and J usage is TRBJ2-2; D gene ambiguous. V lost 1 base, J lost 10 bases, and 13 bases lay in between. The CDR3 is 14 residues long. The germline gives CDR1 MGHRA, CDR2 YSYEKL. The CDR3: CASSQGGHEEELFF. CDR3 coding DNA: TGCGCCAGCAGCCAAGGAGGCCACGAGGAGGAGCTGTTTTTT.

The DNA for the CDR3 is TGCAGCGCACAGGGATGGACTGAAGCTTTCTTT. Translated, it gives CSAQGWTEAFF. This chain uses TRBV29-1 with TRBJ1-1, with a possible D match to TRBD1 (6 bases). Trimming took off 7 bases at V and 5 bases at J, with 11 bases between the two ends. The CDR3 covers 11 residues. CDR1 SQVTM and CDR2 ANQGSEA come from the germline V gene. Variable domain in full (rest from reference TRBV29-1 and TRBJ1-1): SAVISQKPSRDICQRGTSLTIQCQVDSQVTMMFWYRQQPGQSLTLIATANQGSEATYESGFVIDKFPISRPNLTFSTLTVSNMSPEDSSIYLCSAQGWTEAFFGQGTRLTVV.

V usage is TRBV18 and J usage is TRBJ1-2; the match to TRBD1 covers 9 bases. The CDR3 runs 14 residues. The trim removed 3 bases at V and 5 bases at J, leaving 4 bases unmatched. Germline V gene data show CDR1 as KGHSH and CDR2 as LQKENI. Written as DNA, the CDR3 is TGTGCCAGCTCACCTGGGACAGGGATGTATGGCTACACCTTC. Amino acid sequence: CASSPGTGMYGYTF.

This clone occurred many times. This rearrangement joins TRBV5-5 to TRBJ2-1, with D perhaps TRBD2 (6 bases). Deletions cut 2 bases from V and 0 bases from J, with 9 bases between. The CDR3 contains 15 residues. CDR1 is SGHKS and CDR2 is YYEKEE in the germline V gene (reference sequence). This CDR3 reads CASSFSGTSYNEQFF. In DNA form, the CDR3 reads TGTGCCAGCAGCTTTAGCGGAACCTCCTACAATGAGCAGTTCTTC.

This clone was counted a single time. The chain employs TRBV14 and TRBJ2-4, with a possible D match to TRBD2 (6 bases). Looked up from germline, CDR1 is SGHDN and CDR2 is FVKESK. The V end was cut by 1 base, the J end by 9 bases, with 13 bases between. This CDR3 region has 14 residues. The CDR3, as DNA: TGTGCCAGCAGCCAAGTGCGTCTGGGGGGCATTCAGTACTTC. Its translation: CASSQVRLGGIQYF.

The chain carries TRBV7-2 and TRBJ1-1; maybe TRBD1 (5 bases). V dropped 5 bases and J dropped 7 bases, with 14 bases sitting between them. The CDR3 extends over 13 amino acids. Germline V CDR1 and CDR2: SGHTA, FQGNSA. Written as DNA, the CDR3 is TGTGCCAGCAGCCCCTTAGGACAAATTGAAGCTTTCTTT. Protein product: CASSPLGQIEAFF.

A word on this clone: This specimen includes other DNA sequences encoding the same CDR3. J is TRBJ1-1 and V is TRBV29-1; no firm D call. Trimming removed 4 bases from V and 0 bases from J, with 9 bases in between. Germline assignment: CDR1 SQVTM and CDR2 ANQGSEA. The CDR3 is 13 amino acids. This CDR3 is CSVVGRMNTEAFF. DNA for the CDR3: TGCAGCGTTGTCGGCCGTATGAACACTGAAGCTTTCTTT.

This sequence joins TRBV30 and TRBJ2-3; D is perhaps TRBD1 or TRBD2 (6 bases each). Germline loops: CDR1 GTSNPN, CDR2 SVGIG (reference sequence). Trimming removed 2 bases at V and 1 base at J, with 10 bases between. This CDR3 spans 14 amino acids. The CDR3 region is CAWSRGEGTDTQYF. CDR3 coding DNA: TGTGCCTGGAGTAGGGGGGAGGGCACAGATACGCAGTATTTT.